This is a list of T cell receptor beta chains from one sample in a study of T cell repertoires in cytomegalovirus infection. TCRdb recomputed calls from the reads with MiXCR, one row per CDR3 protein. The sample has 130,000 or so distinct CDR3 sequences, about 6.5% seen once. The material sequenced was PBMCs. Source of these receptors: a human donor in good health (CMV status not recorded). Some clones in this sample may be carry-over from other donors' samples. Each CDR3 is given with its conserved first and last residue. The order of the fields is D gene, V gene, CDR3 length, J gene, CDR3 protein. D genes are given only for firm matches.

D gene: NA
V gene: TRBV7-3
CDR3 length: 14
J gene: TRBJ2-1
CDR3 protein: CASSLWGGADEQFF

D gene: NA
V gene: TRBV7-3
CDR3 length: 13
J gene: TRBJ2-7
CDR3 protein: CASSSSPGHEQYF

D gene: NA
V gene: TRBV7-2
CDR3 length: 17
J gene: TRBJ1-3
CDR3 protein: CASSLGAQRGSLNTIYF

D gene: NA
V gene: TRBV28
CDR3 length: 17
J gene: TRBJ1-2
CDR3 protein: CASSYPTYRDTNYGYTF

D gene: TRBD2
V gene: TRBV7-2
CDR3 length: 15
J gene: TRBJ2-1
CDR3 protein: CASSSPWRGGTEQFF

D gene: NA
V gene: TRBV7-2
CDR3 length: 15
J gene: TRBJ1-1
CDR3 protein: CASSFSRQPNTEAFF

D gene: NA
V gene: TRBV7-2
CDR3 length: 14
J gene: TRBJ2-5
CDR3 protein: CASSQDRDGETQYF

D gene: TRBD2
V gene: TRBV28
CDR3 length: 15
J gene: TRBJ2-5
CDR3 protein: CASSLAGGGQETQYF

D gene: NA
V gene: TRBV7-2
CDR3 length: 15
J gene: TRBJ2-3
CDR3 protein: CASSLGGSLTDTQYF

D gene: TRBD2
V gene: TRBV12-3/TRBV12-4
CDR3 length: 15
J gene: TRBJ2-3
CDR3 protein: CASRTGTSDTDTQYF

D gene: NA
V gene: TRBV7-2
CDR3 length: 11
J gene: TRBJ2-7
CDR3 protein: CASSFYYEQYF

D gene: TRBD2
V gene: TRBV7-6
CDR3 length: 16
J gene: TRBJ2-1
CDR3 protein: CASSALAGSSYNEQFF

D gene: NA
V gene: TRBV20-1
CDR3 length: 13
J gene: TRBJ2-1
CDR3 protein: CSAREVLGNEQFF

D gene: NA
V gene: TRBV7-9
CDR3 length: 14
J gene: TRBJ2-5
CDR3 protein: CASSSRSDKETQYF

D gene: NA
V gene: TRBV20-1
CDR3 length: 13
J gene: TRBJ2-5
CDR3 protein: CSARGVREETQYF

D gene: NA
V gene: TRBV2
CDR3 length: 17
J gene: TRBJ1-5
CDR3 protein: CASSETRAGFGNQPQHF

D gene: TRBD2
V gene: TRBV4-3
CDR3 length: 18
J gene: TRBJ2-3
CDR3 protein: CASSQVAGTSGGAYTQYF

D gene: NA
V gene: TRBV19
CDR3 length: 12
J gene: TRBJ2-7
CDR3 protein: CASAQVGDEQYF

D gene: NA
V gene: TRBV6-2/TRBV6-3
CDR3 length: 16
J gene: TRBJ1-1
CDR3 protein: CASISAPGRTNTEAFF

D gene: TRBD2
V gene: TRBV7-2
CDR3 length: 15
J gene: TRBJ2-3
CDR3 protein: CASSRSGGGKDTQYF

D gene: TRBD1
V gene: TRBV24-1
CDR3 length: 13
J gene: TRBJ1-1
CDR3 protein: CATRQGLNTEAFF

D gene: NA
V gene: TRBV3-1
CDR3 length: 14
J gene: TRBJ1-4
CDR3 protein: CASSQVPTNEKLFF

D gene: TRBD2
V gene: TRBV20-1
CDR3 length: 19
J gene: TRBJ2-7
CDR3 protein: CSASPAGTSGAISSYEQYF

D gene: NA
V gene: TRBV2
CDR3 length: 14
J gene: TRBJ1-4
CDR3 protein: CASKGDTTNEKLFF

D gene: NA
V gene: TRBV20-1
CDR3 length: 14
J gene: TRBJ1-3
CDR3 protein: CSAIHPIEEDTIYF

D gene: NA
V gene: TRBV14
CDR3 length: 15
J gene: TRBJ1-1
CDR3 protein: CASSQGTTLGGRAFF

D gene: NA
V gene: TRBV5-4
CDR3 length: 13
J gene: TRBJ2-2
CDR3 protein: CASSRYNTGELFF

D gene: TRBD1
V gene: TRBV7-2
CDR3 length: 13
J gene: TRBJ1-5
CDR3 protein: CASSGTGRQPQHF

D gene: NA
V gene: TRBV7-2
CDR3 length: 16
J gene: TRBJ1-5
CDR3 protein: CASSLGLGRIAQPQHF

D gene: NA
V gene: TRBV6-2/TRBV6-3
CDR3 length: 13
J gene: TRBJ2-3
CDR3 protein: CASHSPGIDTQYF

D gene: TRBD1
V gene: TRBV29-1
CDR3 length: 14
J gene: TRBJ2-7
CDR3 protein: CSAQRQGSSYEQYF

D gene: TRBD1
V gene: TRBV29-1
CDR3 length: 12
J gene: TRBJ2-7
CDR3 protein: CSVEGQGYEQYF

D gene: TRBD1
V gene: TRBV7-9
CDR3 length: 15
J gene: TRBJ1-2
CDR3 protein: CASSLISGTGYGYTF

D gene: TRBD2
V gene: TRBV20-1
CDR3 length: 15
J gene: TRBJ2-1
CDR3 protein: CSAGTSGGVWDEQFF

D gene: NA
V gene: TRBV7-2
CDR3 length: 15
J gene: TRBJ2-1
CDR3 protein: CASSPPTGYYNEQFF

D gene: NA
V gene: TRBV29-1
CDR3 length: 13
J gene: TRBJ2-2
CDR3 protein: CSVVGQNTGELFF

D gene: NA
V gene: TRBV7-2
CDR3 length: 15
J gene: TRBJ1-3
CDR3 protein: CASSLVNRDLNTIYF